This TCR beta chain is from a study of T cell changes during pregnancy in multiple sclerosis. The table came from immunoSEQ multiplex PCR; TCRdb's copy has only in-frame clones and leaves some out. The sample holds 55,000 to 75,000 clones, approximately 94% seen once. As concerns this clone: Other nucleotide sequences in the sample specify the same CDR3.

This receptor was obtained from a female donor with multiple sclerosis, enrolled in a pregnancy study. Specimen: CD8+ T cells from peripheral blood mononuclear cells, collected in the second trimester of pregnancy.

The CDR3 DNA follows: TGTGCCAGCTCGCTTCGGGGGGGTCCCTACGAGCAGTACTTC. This translates into CASSLRGGPYEQYF. The chain couples TRBV27 to TRBJ2-7; 8 bases map to TRBD2. Germline CDR1 reads MNHEY; CDR2 reads SMNVEV (reference sequence). Trimming cost V 8 bases and J 2 bases; bases outside gene matches: 8. This CDR3 spans 14 amino acids.